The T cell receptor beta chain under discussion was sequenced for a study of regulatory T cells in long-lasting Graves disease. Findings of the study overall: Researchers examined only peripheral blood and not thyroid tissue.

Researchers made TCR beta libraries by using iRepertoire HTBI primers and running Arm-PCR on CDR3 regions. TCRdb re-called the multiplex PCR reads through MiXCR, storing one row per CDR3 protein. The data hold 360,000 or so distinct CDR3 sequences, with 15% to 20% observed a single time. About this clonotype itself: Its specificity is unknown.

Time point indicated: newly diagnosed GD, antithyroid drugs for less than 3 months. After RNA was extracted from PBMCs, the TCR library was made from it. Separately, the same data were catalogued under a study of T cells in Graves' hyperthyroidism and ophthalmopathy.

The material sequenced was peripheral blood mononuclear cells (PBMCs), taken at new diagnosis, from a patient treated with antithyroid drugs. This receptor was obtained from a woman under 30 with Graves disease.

CDR3 sequence: CARAGTSGGHNEQFF. The CDR3 coding sequence is TGTGCCAGAGCCGGGACTAGCGGGGGGCACAATGAGCAGTTCTTC. V and J are TRBV2 and TRBJ2-1; 15 nucleotides agree with TRBD2. V gave up 9 bases and J gave up 5 bases; unmatched junction bases: 5. The CDR3 consists of 15 residues. Germline V gene lookup returns CDR1 SNHLY and CDR2 FYNNEI.